Presented here are 12 T cell receptor beta chains from one specimen sequenced in a study of CD8 T cells in ankylosing spondylitis. TCRdb ran MiXCR on the 5' RACE reads and lists one entry per CDR3 protein. The sample has about 240,000 distinct CDR3 sequences, 7.5% to 9% seen once. Sequencing input: blood, either unsorted or a sorted T cell fraction (not recorded which). These receptors were obtained from a male donor with ankylosing spondylitis or in good health (not recorded which).

The V gene is TRBV7-2, the J gene TRBJ2-7; 10 bases are a match to TRBD2. CDR1 is SGHTA and CDR2 is FQGNSA in the germline V gene. The CDR3 runs to 17 residues. J gave up 6 bases and V 1 base, and 12 bases lay outside the gene matches. Written as DNA, the CDR3 is TGTGCCAGCAGCTTAGTTAGTCTAGCGGGAGCCCCAGGCGAGCAGTACTTC. Its protein is CASSLVSLAGAPGEQYF.

This clonotype was found many times. The chain links TRBV20-1 to TRBJ2-3, with 10 bases fitting TRBD2. The germline gives CDR1 DFQATT, CDR2 SNEGSKA (reference sequence). The CDR3 extends over 15 amino acids. After removal of 0 bases from V and 4 bases from J, the junction contained 4 bases not matched to a gene. The CDR3, as DNA: TGCAGTGCTAGAGATCTAGCGGGAGTATCAGATACGCAGTATTTT. Its translation is CSARDLAGVSDTQYF.

This clonotype showed up many times. This chain links TRBV13 with TRBJ1-2; D is possibly TRBD1 (5 bases). The CDR3 sequence is 16 residues long. Trimming took off 1 base at V and 4 bases at J, with 16 bases between the two ends. Germline CDR1 PRHDT, CDR2 FYEKMQ (reference sequence). The CDR3 sequence: CASSLEGPIDSYGYTF. The CDR3 DNA reads as TGTGCCAGCAGCTTAGAGGGACCGATCGACAGCTATGGCTACACCTTC.

This clonotype was observed a handful of times. The chain couples TRBV5-1 to TRBJ2-7; D not resolved. From germline, CDR1 is SGHRS and CDR2 YFSETQ. Trimming removed 0 bases at V and 7 bases at J, with 11 bases between. This CDR3 has 13 residues. For the CDR3, the DNA is TGCGCCAGCAGCTTGGAGGGTGTTGGAGAGCAGTACTTC. Translation: CASSLEGVGEQYF.

J is TRBJ2-3 and V is TRBV7-2; D is ambiguous. CDR3 length: 13 amino acids. Germline V lookup: CDR1 SGHTA, CDR2 FQGNSA. V was pared by 1 base and J by 2 bases, with 4 bases between. In nucleotides, the CDR3 is TGTGCCAGCAGCTTAGGCCACACAGATACGCAGTATTTT. This sequence encodes CASSLGHTDTQYF.

This clonotype was recorded a few times. The chain is built from TRBV5-1 and TRBJ1-6; weak D call: TRBD1 (6 bases). CDR3 size: 14 residues. The germline V and J ends were trimmed by 3 bases and 9 bases, with 13 bases remaining between them. Germline V gives CDR1 SGHRS, CDR2 YFSETQ. CDR3 in DNA: TGCGCCAGCAGCTCCGGGCAGGGGAGTTCACCCCTCCACTTT. Translating it yields CASSSGQGSSPLHF.

The chain employs TRBV5-1 and TRBJ2-2; D gene uncertain. CDR3 length: 16 residues. Looked up from germline, CDR1 is SGHRS and CDR2 is YFSETQ. V lost 1 base and J 2 bases, leaving 12 bases between the germline ends. The CDR3 nucleotides are TGCGCCAGCAGCTTGTCCCTTAACAAAAACACCGGGGAGCTGTTTTTT. Translating gives CASSLSLNKNTGELFF. The whole variable domain, filled in from reference TRBV5-1 and TRBJ2-2, reads KAGVTQTPRYLIKTRGQQVTLSCSPISGHRSVSWYQQTPGQGLQFLFEYFSETQRNKGNFPGRFSGRQFSNSRSEMNVSTLELGDSALYLCASSLSLNKNTGELFFGEGSRLTVL.

In this sample, this clonotype turned up many times. The chain combines TRBV20-1 with TRBJ2-7; TRBD1 agrees at 8 bases. Per the germline V gene, CDR1 is DFQATT and CDR2 is SNEGSKA (reference sequence). V gave up 5 bases and J gave up 5 bases; unmatched junction bases: 2. The CDR3 runs 11 residues. CDR3 sequence: CSAGRGHEQYF. The CDR3, as DNA: TGCAGTGCTGGCAGGGGGCACGAGCAGTACTTC.

This clonotype has a count of ten or more. This sequence joins TRBV5-1 and TRBJ2-5; no clear D gene. Trimming stripped 3 bases from V and 2 bases from J, with 5 bases between. This CDR3 region has 12 residues. The V gene's germline CDR1 is SGHRS and CDR2 YFSETQ. The chain's CDR3 is CASSWDQETQYF. Here the CDR3 DNA reads TGCGCCAGCAGCTGGGATCAAGAGACCCAGTACTTC. Combining the CDR3 with reference TRBV5-1 and TRBJ2-5 gives the whole variable domain KAGVTQTPRYLIKTRGQQVTLSCSPISGHRSVSWYQQTPGQGLQFLFEYFSETQRNKGNFPGRFSGRQFSNSRSEMNVSTLELGDSALYLCASSWDQETQYFGPGTRLLVL.

This clonotype has a handful of counts. The V call is TRBV20-1, the J call TRBJ2-2; tentative D call: TRBD2 (6 bases). V was trimmed by 0 bases and J by 5 bases, leaving 13 bases between them. The CDR3 length is 15 residues. The germline V gene encodes CDR1 DFQATT and CDR2 SNEGSKA (reference sequence). The CDR3 DNA is TGCAGTGCTAGAGATGGTGGAGGGGAAACCGGGGAGCTGTTTTTT. Translation gives CSARDGGGETGELFF.

This clonotype was seen many times. The chain joins TRBV6-5 to TRBJ1-6, with unresolved D. Germline V gene lookup returns CDR1 MNHEY and CDR2 SVGAGI. Trimming took 0 bases from V and 9 from J, leaving 6 bases between them. The length of the CDR3 is 13 residues. The CDR3 reads CASSYSAVSPLHF. The CDR3 DNA sequence: TGTGCCAGCAGTTACTCCGCGGTTTCACCCCTCCACTTT.

V gene TRBV20-1 combines with J gene TRBJ2-1; possibly TRBD1 or TRBD2 for D (7 bases each). Germline V gene data show CDR1 as DFQATT and CDR2 as SNEGSKA (reference sequence). The CDR3 is 12 amino acids. V lost 6 bases, J lost 8 bases, and 14 bases lay in between. The CDR3 loop is CSAPGGGDEQFF. The DNA of the CDR3 is TGCAGTGCACCAGGGGGGGGCGATGAGCAGTTCTTC.